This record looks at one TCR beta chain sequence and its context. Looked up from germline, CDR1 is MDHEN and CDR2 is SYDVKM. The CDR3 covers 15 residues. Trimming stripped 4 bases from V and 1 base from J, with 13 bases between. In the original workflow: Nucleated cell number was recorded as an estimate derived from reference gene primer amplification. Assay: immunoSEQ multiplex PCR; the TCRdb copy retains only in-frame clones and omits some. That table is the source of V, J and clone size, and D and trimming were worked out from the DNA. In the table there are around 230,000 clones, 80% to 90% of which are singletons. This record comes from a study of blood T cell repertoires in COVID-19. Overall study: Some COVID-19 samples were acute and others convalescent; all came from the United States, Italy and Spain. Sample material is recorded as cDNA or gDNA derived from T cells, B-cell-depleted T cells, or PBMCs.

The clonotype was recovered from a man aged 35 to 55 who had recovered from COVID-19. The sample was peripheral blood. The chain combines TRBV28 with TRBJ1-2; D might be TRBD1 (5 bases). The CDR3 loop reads CASSSEAGLNYGYTF. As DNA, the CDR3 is TGTGCCAGCAGTTCGGAAGCAGGGCTTAACTATGGCTACACCTTC.